The sequence of this TCR beta chain was determined in a study of T cell repertoires in cytomegalovirus infection. In the study overall: Alongside well-studied HLA-B-restricted CMV epitopes, recently identified HLA-C-restricted CMV epitopes were also used. Both CMV infection and a matching HLA type were indicated by public TCR beta signatures.

Note on this clonotype: Its target is not known.

TCRdb recomputed calls from the reads with MiXCR, one row per CDR3 protein. The sample has more than 300,000 distinct CDR3 sequences, about 35% seen once. Regarding the study as a whole: Pooled public TCR beta family frequency picked out CMV carriers with the relevant HLA. HLA-C-restricted TCR beta clonotypes specific for CMV led the ex vivo response.

V lost 4 bases to trimming and J lost 8 bases, with 11 bases between them. The CDR3 has 12 amino acids. CDR1 is SEHNR, CDR2 FQNEAQ, per germline (reference sequence). The sample consisted of cultured PBMCs, taken from culture after CMV antigen stimulation. This chain links TRBV7-9 with TRBJ1-2; D unclear. The sequence was collected from a human donor in good health (CMV status not recorded). Some clones in this sample may be carry-over from other donors' samples. The DNA of the CDR3 is TGTGCCAGCAGCTATTCTCGAGGGGGCTACACCTTC. Translation: CASSYSRGGYTF. Filled out from reference TRBV7-9 and TRBJ1-2, the complete variable domain reads DTGVSQNPRHKITKRGQNVTFRCDPISEHNRLYWYRQTLGQGPEFLTYFQNEAQLEKSRLLSDRFSAERPKGSFSTLEIQRTEQGDSAMYLCASSYSRGGYTFGSGTRLTVV.